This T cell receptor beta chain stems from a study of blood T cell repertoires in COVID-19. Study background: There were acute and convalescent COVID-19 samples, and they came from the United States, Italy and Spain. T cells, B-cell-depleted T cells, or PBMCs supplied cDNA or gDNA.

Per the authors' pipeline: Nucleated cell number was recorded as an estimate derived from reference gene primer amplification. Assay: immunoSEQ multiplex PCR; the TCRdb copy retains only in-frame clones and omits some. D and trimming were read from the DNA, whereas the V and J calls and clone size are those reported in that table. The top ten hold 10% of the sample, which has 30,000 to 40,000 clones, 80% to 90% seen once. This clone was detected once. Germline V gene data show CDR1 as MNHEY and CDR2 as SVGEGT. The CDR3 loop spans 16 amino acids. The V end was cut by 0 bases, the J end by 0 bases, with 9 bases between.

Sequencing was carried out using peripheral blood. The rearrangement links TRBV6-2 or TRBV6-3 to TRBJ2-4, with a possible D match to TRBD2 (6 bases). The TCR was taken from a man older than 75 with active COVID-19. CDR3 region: CASSYSKGLAKNIQYF. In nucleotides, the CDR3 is TGTGCCAGCAGTTACTCGAAGGGACTAGCCAAAAACATTCAGTACTTC.